Included here is one T cell receptor (beta chain) sequence, with context. The sample is drawn from a study of blood T cell repertoires in COVID-19. Study in general: Acute and convalescent COVID-19 samples came from the United States, Italy and Spain. The analysed material was cDNA or gDNA that came from T cells, B-cell-depleted T cells, or PBMCs.

Germline-derived CDR1 and CDR2 are SGHRS and YFSETQ. V lost 4 bases and J 4 bases, leaving 15 bases between the germline ends. The CDR3 covers 15 residues. Original data processing: For nucleated cells, counts were estimated from reference gene primer amplification. Repertoires were generated with immunoSEQ multiplex PCR, while TCRdb's copy carries only in-frame clones and drops some. The DNA gave D and trimming, while V, J and clone size come from that table. The table shows about 300,000 clones, with approximately 90% occurring only once. The study counted Cohort 3 donors as recovered given two negative PCRs, clearance, or symptom resolution.

Sequenced input: PBMCs or T cells enriched from blood (not recorded which). The V and J genes are TRBV5-1 and TRBJ2-1, with D perhaps matching TRBD1 (6 bases). This TCR was recovered from a woman in her twenties or thirties who had recovered from COVID-19. CDR3 protein: CASSTRDMVYNEQFF. As DNA, the CDR3 is TGCGCCAGCAGCACCCGGGACATGGTGTACAATGAGCAGTTCTTC.